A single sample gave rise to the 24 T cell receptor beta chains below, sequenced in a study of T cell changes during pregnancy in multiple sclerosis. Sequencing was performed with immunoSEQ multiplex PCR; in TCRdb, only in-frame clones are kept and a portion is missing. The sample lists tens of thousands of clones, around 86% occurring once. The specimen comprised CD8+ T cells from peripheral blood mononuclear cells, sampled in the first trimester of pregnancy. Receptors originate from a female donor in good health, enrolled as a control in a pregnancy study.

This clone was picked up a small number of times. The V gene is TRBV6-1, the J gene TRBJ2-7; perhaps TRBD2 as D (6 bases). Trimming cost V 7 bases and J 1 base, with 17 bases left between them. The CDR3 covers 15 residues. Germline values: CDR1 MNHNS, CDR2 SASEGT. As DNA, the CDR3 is TGTGCCAGCACTGGAGCACGGGACTCGTCCTACGAGCAGTACTTC. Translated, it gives CASTGARDSSYEQYF.

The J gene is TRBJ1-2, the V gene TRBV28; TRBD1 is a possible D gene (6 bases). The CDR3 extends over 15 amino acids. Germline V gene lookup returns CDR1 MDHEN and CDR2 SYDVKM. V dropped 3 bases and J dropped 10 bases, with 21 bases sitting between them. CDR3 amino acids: CASSFSGTTGYDYTF. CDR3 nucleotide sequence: TGTGCCAGCAGTTTCTCAGGAACAACAGGGTACGACTACACCTTC.

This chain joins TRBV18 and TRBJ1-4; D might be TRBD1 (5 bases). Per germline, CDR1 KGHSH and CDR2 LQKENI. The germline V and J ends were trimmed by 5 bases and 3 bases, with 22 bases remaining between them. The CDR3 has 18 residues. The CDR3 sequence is CASSGAQALSRANEKLFF. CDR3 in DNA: TGTGCCAGCTCAGGGGCCCAAGCACTTAGTCGGGCTAATGAAAAACTGTTTTTT.

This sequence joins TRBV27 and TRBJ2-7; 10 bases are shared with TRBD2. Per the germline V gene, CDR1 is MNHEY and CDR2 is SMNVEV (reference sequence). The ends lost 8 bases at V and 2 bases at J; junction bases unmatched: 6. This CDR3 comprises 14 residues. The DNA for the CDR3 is TGTGCCAGCGGCTTAGCGGGAGGCCCCTACGAGCAGTACTTC. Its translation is CASGLAGGPYEQYF.

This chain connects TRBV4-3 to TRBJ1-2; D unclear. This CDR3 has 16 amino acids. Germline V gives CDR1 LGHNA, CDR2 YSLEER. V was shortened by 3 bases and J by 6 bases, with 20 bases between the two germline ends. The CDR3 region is CASSQLTSPGYDGYTF. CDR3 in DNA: TGCGCCAGCAGCCAGCTAACGTCTCCGGGGTATGATGGCTACACCTTC.

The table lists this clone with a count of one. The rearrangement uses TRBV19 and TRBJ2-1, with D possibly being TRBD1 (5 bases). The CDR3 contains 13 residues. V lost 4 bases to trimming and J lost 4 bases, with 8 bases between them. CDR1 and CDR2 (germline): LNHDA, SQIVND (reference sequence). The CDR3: CASSTTGYNEQFF. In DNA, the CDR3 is TGTGCCAGTAGTACCACAGGTTACAATGAGCAGTTCTTC.

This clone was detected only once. CDR3 loop: CASSFGQGWEKLFF. CDR3 coding DNA: TGTGCCAGCAGTTTCGGACAGGGGTGGGAAAAACTGTTTTTT. The genes are TRBV28 and TRBJ1-4; 9 bases are shared with TRBD1. The CDR3 spans 14 residues. Germline V gene lookup returns CDR1 MDHEN and CDR2 SYDVKM. V shed 3 bases and J 8 bases; nucleotides not matched to a gene: 4.

CDR3 sequence: CASPQGNTEAFF. The DNA of the CDR3 is TGTGCCAGCCCACAGGGAAACACTGAAGCTTTCTTT. The chain is built from TRBV6-1 and TRBJ1-1; D may be TRBD1 (6 bases). Trimming pared 8 bases from V and 2 bases from J, leaving 9 bases between. The germline V gene encodes CDR1 MNHNS and CDR2 SASEGT. The CDR3 totals 12 residues.

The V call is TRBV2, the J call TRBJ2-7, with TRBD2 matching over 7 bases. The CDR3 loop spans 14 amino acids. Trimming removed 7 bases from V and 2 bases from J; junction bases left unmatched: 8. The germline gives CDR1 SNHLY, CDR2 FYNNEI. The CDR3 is CASKLAGRAYEQYF. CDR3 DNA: TGTGCCAGCAAACTTGCGGGGAGGGCCTACGAGCAGTACTTC.

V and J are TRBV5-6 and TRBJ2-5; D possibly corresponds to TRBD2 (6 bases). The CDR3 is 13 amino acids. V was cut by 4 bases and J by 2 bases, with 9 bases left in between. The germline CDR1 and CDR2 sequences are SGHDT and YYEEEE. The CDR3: CASSIGLQETQYF. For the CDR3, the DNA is TGTGCCAGCAGCATCGGACTACAAGAGACCCAGTACTTC.

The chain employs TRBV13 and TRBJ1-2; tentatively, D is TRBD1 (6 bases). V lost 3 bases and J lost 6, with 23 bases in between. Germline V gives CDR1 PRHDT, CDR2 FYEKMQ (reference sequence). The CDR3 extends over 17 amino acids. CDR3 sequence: CASSLHAGEWVLDGYTF. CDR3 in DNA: TGTGCCAGCAGCTTGCATGCAGGGGAATGGGTTCTGGATGGCTACACCTTC.

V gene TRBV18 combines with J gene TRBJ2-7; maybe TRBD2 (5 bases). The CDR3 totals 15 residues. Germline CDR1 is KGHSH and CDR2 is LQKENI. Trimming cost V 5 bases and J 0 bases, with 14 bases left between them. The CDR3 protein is CASSEEATYSYEQYF. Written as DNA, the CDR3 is TGTGCCAGCTCAGAGGAGGCTACTTACTCCTACGAGCAGTACTTC.

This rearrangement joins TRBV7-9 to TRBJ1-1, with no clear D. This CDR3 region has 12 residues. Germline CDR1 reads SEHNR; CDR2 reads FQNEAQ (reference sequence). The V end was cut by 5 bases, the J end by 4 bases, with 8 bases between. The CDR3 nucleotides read TGTGCCAGCAGCCCACCCGGCACTGAAGCTTTCTTT. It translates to CASSPPGTEAFF.

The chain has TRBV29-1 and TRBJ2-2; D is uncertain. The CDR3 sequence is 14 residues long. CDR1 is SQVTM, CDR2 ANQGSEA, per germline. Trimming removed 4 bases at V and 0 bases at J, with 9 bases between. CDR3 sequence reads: CSVVGGSNTGELFF. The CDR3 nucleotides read TGCAGCGTTGTTGGCGGCTCGAACACCGGGGAGCTGTTTTTT.

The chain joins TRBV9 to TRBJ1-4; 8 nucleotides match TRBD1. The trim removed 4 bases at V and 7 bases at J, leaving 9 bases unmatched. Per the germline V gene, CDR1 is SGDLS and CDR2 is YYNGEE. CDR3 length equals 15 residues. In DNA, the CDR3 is TGTGCCAGCAGCCCGCAGGACAGGGTTTTTGAAAAACTGTTTTTT. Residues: CASSPQDRVFEKLFF.

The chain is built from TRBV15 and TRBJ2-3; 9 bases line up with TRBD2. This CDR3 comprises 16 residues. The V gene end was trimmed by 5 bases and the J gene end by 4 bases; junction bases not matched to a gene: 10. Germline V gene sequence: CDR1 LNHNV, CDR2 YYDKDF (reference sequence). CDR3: CATSVSSGSGPDTQYF. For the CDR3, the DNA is TGTGCCACCAGCGTTAGTAGCGGGAGTGGCCCAGATACGCAGTATTTT. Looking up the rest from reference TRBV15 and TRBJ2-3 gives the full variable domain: DAMVIQNPRYQVTQFGKPVTLSCSQTLNHNVMYWYQQKSSQAPKLLFHYYDKDFNNEADTPDNFQSRRPNTSFCFLDIRSPGLGDTAMYLCATSVSSGSGPDTQYFGPGTRLTVL.

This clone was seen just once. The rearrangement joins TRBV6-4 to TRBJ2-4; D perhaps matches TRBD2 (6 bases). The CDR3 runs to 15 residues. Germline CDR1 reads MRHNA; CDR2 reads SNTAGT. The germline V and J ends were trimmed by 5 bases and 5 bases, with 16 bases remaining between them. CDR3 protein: CASSPTVEGQNIQYF. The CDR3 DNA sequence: TGTGCCAGCAGTCCGACAGTGGAGGGGCAAAACATTCAGTACTTC.

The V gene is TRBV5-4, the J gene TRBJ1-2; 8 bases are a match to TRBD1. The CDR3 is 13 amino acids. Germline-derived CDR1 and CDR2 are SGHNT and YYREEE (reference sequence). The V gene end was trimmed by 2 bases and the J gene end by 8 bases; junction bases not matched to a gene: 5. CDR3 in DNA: TGTGCCAGCAGCTTTCCGACAGGGGTCGGCTACACCTTC. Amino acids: CASSFPTGVGYTF.

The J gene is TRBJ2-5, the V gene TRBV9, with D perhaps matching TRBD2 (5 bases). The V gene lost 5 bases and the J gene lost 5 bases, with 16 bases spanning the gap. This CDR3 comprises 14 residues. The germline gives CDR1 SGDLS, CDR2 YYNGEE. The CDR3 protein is CASSEGDPSETQYF. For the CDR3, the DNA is TGTGCCAGCAGTGAGGGCGACCCCTCGGAGACCCAGTACTTC.

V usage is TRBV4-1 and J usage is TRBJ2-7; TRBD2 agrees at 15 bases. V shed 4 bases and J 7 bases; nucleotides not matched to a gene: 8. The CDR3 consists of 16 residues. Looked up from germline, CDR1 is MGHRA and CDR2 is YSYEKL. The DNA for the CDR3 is TGCGCCAGCAGCCCCCGGACTAGCGGGAGGGACAGGGAGCAGTACTTC. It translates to CASSPRTSGRDREQYF.

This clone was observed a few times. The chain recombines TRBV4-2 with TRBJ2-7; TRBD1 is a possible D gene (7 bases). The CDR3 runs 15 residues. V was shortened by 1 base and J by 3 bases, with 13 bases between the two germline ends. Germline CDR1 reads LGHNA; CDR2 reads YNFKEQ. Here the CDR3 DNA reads TGTGCCAGCAGCCAAGGAACAGGGGACTTCTACGAGCAGTACTTC. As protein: CASSQGTGDFYEQYF.

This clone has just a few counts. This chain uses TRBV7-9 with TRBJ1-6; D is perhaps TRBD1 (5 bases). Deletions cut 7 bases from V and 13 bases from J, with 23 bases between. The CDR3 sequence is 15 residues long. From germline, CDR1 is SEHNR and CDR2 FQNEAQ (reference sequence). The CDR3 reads CASTYAGTLWEPLHF. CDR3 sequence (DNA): TGTGCCAGCACCTACGCCGGGACTCTTTGGGAGCCCCTCCACTTT.

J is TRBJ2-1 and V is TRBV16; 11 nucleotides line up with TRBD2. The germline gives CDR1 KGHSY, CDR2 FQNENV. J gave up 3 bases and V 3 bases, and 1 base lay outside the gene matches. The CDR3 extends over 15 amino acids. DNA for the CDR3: TGTGCCAGCAGCCATACTAGCGGGGGCTACAATGAGCAGTTCTTC. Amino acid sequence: CASSHTSGGYNEQFF.

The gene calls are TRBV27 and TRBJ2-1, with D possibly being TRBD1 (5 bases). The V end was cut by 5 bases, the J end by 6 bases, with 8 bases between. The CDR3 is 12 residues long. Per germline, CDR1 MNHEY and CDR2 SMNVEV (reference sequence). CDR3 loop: CASSLQGNEQFF. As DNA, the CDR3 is TGTGCCAGCAGTCTTCAGGGCAATGAGCAGTTCTTC.